Given below is one T cell receptor beta chain in context. TCRdb fed the RT-PCR reads into MiXCR, producing one record per CDR3 protein. In the table there are roughly 960,000 distinct CDR3 sequences, about a sixth of which are singletons. This specimen comes from a study of patients and donors after allogeneic stem cell transplantation. The CDR3 consists of 14 residues. Germline V gene data show CDR1 as SGHVS and CDR2 as FQNEAQ. The V and J ends lost 2 bases and 8 bases, in that order; junction bases with no gene match: 3. The sequencing input was blood, either unsorted or a sorted T cell fraction (not recorded which). This clonotype was sampled from a human donor who was either an allogeneic HSCT recipient or a stem cell or donor lymphocyte infusion donor (not recorded which). It is not recorded whose cells these are; they may come from a transplant donor. The rearrangement links TRBV7-8 to TRBJ1-4, with 9 bases matching TRBD1. CDR3 sequence reads: CASSLWDRAEKLFF. In DNA form, the CDR3 reads TGTGCCAGCAGCTTATGGGACAGGGCCGAAAAACTGTTTTTT.